This T cell receptor beta chain is drawn from a study of blood T cell repertoires in COVID-19. CDR1 GTSNPN and CDR2 SVGIG come from the germline V gene (reference sequence). CDR3 length equals 17 residues. V dropped 3 bases and J dropped 8; count of bases not matched to a gene: 17. Sequencing was performed with immunoSEQ multiplex PCR; in TCRdb, only in-frame clones are kept and a portion is missing. The data contain around 300,000 clones, under 90% of them singletons. The receptor's source is a woman in her sixties who had recovered from COVID-19. J is TRBJ2-1 and V is TRBV30; TRBD1 matches 9 bases. Sequencing was done on a sample of PBMCs or T cells enriched from blood (not recorded which). The CDR3 DNA sequence: TGTGCCTGGAGCTTACCCCCCGGGACAGGGCTCAGCGATGAGCAGTTCTTC. Translated, it gives CAWSLPPGTGLSDEQFF.